This entry lists 24 T cell receptor beta chains sequenced from one sample in a study of siplizumab effects on memory and regulatory T cells (dated by TCRdb to the late 2010s). The protocol used for the library was the immunoSEQ multiplex PCR assay. Not all clones reach the TCRdb copy of this immuneACCESS table, which keeps in-frame sequences only. Checked studies attribute under half of the gap to unresolved V genes and leave the rest unexplained. For this sample there are 75,000 to 95,000 clones; about nine tenths appear just once. About 15% of the sample lies in the top ten. Sequencing was done on a sample of CD4+ T cells sorted from blood. Receptors originate from a human donor in good health.

V usage is TRBV29-1 and J usage is TRBJ2-7, with unresolved D. V lost 3 bases to trimming and J lost 1 base, with 10 bases between them. The CDR3 loop spans 13 amino acids. The V gene's germline CDR1 is SQVTM and CDR2 ANQGSEA. In nucleotides, the CDR3 is TGCAGCGTTGAGTTGGGAACGTCCTACGAGCAGTACTTC. Encoded protein: CSVELGTSYEQYF.

The chain uses TRBV5-8 and TRBJ2-3; D ambiguous. CDR1 SGHTS and CDR2 YDEGEE come from the germline V gene. This CDR3 is built from 12 residues. V lost 2 bases to trimming and J lost 2 bases, with 3 bases between them. The DNA for the CDR3 is TGTGCCAGCAGCTTCTCCACAGATACGCAGTATTTT. Protein product: CASSFSTDTQYF.

This chain links TRBV9 with TRBJ1-3; 8 nucleotides align to TRBD1. V lost 2 bases to trimming and J lost 4 bases; unmatched junction nucleotides: 8. The CDR3 spans 16 residues. Germline lookup yields CDR1 SGDLS and CDR2 YYNGEE. The CDR3 region is CASSVEAGGVGNTIYF. CDR3 DNA sequence: TGTGCCAGCAGCGTCGAAGCAGGGGGCGTAGGAAACACCATATATTTT.

The V gene is TRBV2, the J gene TRBJ1-1; no clear D gene. Trimming cost V 7 bases and J 4 bases, with 10 bases left between them. Germline CDR1 and CDR2: SNHLY and FYNNEI. The CDR3 loop spans 12 amino acids. The CDR3 loop reads CASKEAGTEAFF. The CDR3 nucleotides are TGTGCCAGCAAGGAAGCGGGCACTGAAGCTTTCTTT. The entire variable domain, with the rest obtained from reference TRBV2 and TRBJ1-1, is as follows: EPEVTQTPSHQVTQMGQEVILRCVPISNHLYFYWYRQILGQKVEFLVSFYNNEISEKSEIFDDQFSVERPDGSNFTLKIRSTKLEDSAMYFCASKEAGTEAFFGQGTRLTVV.

This clone was counted once. V is TRBV5-1 and J is TRBJ2-5; 14 nucleotides line up with TRBD2. Germline trimming cut 3 bases from V and 1 base from J; bases unmatched to any gene: 5. Looked up from germline, CDR1 is SGHRS and CDR2 is YFSETQ. This CDR3 has 17 residues. CDR3 residues: CASSYGLAGGPQETQYF. CDR3 nucleotide sequence: TGCGCCAGCAGCTACGGACTAGCGGGAGGCCCCCAAGAGACCCAGTACTTC.

The chain combines TRBV7-9 with TRBJ2-7, with 8 bases matching TRBD1. The J segment lost 3 bases and the V segment lost 1 base, leaving 5 bases of the junction unmatched. The CDR3 is 15 residues long. Germline CDR1 and CDR2: SEHNR and FQNEAQ (reference sequence). This CDR3 reads CASSLVGQAYYEQYF. CDR3 DNA: TGTGCCAGCAGCTTAGTGGGACAGGCCTACTACGAGCAGTACTTC. Using reference TRBV7-9 and TRBJ2-7 for the parts outside the CDR3, the full variable domain is DTGVSQNPRHKITKRGQNVTFRCDPISEHNRLYWYRQTLGQGPEFLTYFQNEAQLEKSRLLSDRFSAERPKGSFSTLEIQRTEQGDSAMYLCASSLVGQAYYEQYFGPGTRLTVT.

The chain carries TRBV5-5 and TRBJ2-1; perhaps TRBD1 as D (6 bases). Germline CDR1 is SGHKS and CDR2 is YYEKEE (reference sequence). V was shortened by 4 bases and J by 6 bases, with 14 bases between the two germline ends. There are 14 residues in the CDR3. The CDR3 loop reads CASSIPGQRNEQFF. In DNA form, the CDR3 reads TGTGCCAGCAGCATACCGGGACAACGCAATGAGCAGTTCTTC.

The chain links TRBV9 to TRBJ2-3, with TRBD2 matching 12 bases. With V trimmed by 0 bases and J by 2 bases, 13 bases remained unmatched. Germline V gene data show CDR1 as SGDLS and CDR2 as YYNGEE. The CDR3 covers 20 residues. CDR3 coding DNA: TGTGCCAGCAGCGTAGTTCCTGCCCCGCTAGCGGGAGGGTACACAGATACGCAGTATTTT. Protein sequence: CASSVVPAPLAGGYTDTQYF.

The chain couples TRBV10-3 to TRBJ1-2; 10 bases are a match to TRBD1. V shed 9 bases, J shed 7 bases, and the junction held 5 bases outside the gene matches. CDR1 is ENHRY, CDR2 SYGVKD, per germline. The CDR3 consists of 12 residues. The CDR3 here is CAMTGGEGGYTF. As DNA, the CDR3 is TGTGCCATGACAGGGGGCGAGGGTGGCTACACCTTC.

The rearrangement joins TRBV7-2 to TRBJ2-6; 9 bases are shared with TRBD1. The length of the CDR3 is 17 residues. The germline CDR1 and CDR2 sequences are SGHTA and FQGNSA. V was clipped by 4 bases and J by 0 bases; unmatched bases: 4. The CDR3 DNA reads TGTGCCAGCAGCTCTCGACAGGGGGACTCTGGGGCCAACGTCCTGACTTTC. This sequence encodes CASSSRQGDSGANVLTF. The full variable domain, in which reference TRBV7-2 and TRBJ2-6 provide the parts outside the CDR3, is GAGVSQSPSNKVTEKGKDVELRCDPISGHTALYWYRQSLGQGLEFLIYFQGNSAPDKSGLPSDRFSAERTGGSVSTLTIQRTQQEDSAVYLCASSSRQGDSGANVLTFGAGSRLTVL.

The V call is TRBV7-2, the J call TRBJ1-2, with TRBD1 as a possible D gene (6 bases). The CDR3 contains 15 residues. The V gene lost 1 base and the J gene lost 4 bases, with 13 bases spanning the gap. CDR1 SGHTA and CDR2 FQGNSA come from the germline V gene. CDR3 loop: CASSLEGGAGYGYTF. In DNA form, the CDR3 reads TGTGCCAGCAGCTTAGAGGGGGGCGCGGGCTATGGCTACACCTTC.

This chain links TRBV28 with TRBJ1-1; TRBD1 is a possible D gene (6 bases). Germline V gene sequence: CDR1 MDHEN, CDR2 SYDVKM. The CDR3 has 16 amino acids. V lost 5 bases, J lost 1 base, and 17 bases lay in between. DNA for the CDR3: TGTGCCAGCAGTACCCGTCAAGGGACAACGAACACTGAAGCTTTCTTT. This gives the protein CASSTRQGTTNTEAFF.

The rearrangement joins TRBV5-1 to TRBJ2-2; 14 nucleotides match TRBD2. The CDR3 is 16 amino acids. Germline V gene data show CDR1 as SGHRS and CDR2 as YFSETQ. V lost 4 bases, J lost 4 bases, and 3 bases stayed unmatched. CDR3 loop: CASSHGLAGGTGELFF. Here the CDR3 DNA reads TGCGCCAGCAGCCACGGACTAGCGGGAGGCACCGGGGAGCTGTTTTTT.

With respect to this clone: Sequence at one end of the junction differs from germline and may be a read error. In DNA form, the CDR3 reads TGTGCTAGCAGCTTAGCTTTTGGGGGGCAGGGTGGCCAAGAGACCCAGTACTTC. This translates into CASSLAFGGQGGQETQYF. This sequence joins TRBV7-7 and TRBJ2-5; perhaps D is TRBD1 or TRBD2 (6 bases each). This CDR3 spans 18 amino acids. Germline-derived CDR1 and CDR2 are SSHAT and FNYEAQ (reference sequence).

The chain carries TRBV7-2 and TRBJ2-1, with D hard to call. The CDR3 runs 17 residues. V lost 6 bases, J lost 0 bases, and 18 bases lay in between. Germline V CDR1 and CDR2: SGHTA, FQGNSA. The CDR3 region is CASSSLSPLSSYNEQFF. In nucleotides, the CDR3 is TGTGCCAGCAGTTCGCTGTCTCCCTTGAGCTCCTACAATGAGCAGTTCTTC. Variable domain in full (rest from reference TRBV7-2 and TRBJ2-1): GAGVSQSPSNKVTEKGKDVELRCDPISGHTALYWYRQSLGQGLEFLIYFQGNSAPDKSGLPSDRFSAERTGGSVSTLTIQRTQQEDSAVYLCASSSLSPLSSYNEQFFGPGTRLTVL.

A single count supports this clone. V gene TRBV6-5 combines with J gene TRBJ1-1, with D uncertain. This CDR3 comprises 12 residues. Trimming took off 2 bases at V and 5 bases at J, with 6 bases between the two ends. Per the germline V gene, CDR1 is MNHEY and CDR2 is SVGAGI. The DNA for the CDR3 is TGTGCCAGCAGTTACGCGGGGACTGAAGCTTTCTTT. This encodes CASSYAGTEAFF.

In the case of this clone: Other DNA sequences in this specimen translate into the identical CDR3. The chain recombines TRBV6-1 with TRBJ2-5, with 7 bases lining up with TRBD1. This CDR3 spans 13 amino acids. Germline assignment: CDR1 MNHNS and CDR2 SASEGT. V shed 6 bases, J shed 0 bases, and the junction held 1 base outside the gene matches. Written as DNA, the CDR3 is TGTGCCAGCAGCGGGACAGACCAAGAGACCCAGTACTTC. Protein: CASSGTDQETQYF.

This rearrangement joins TRBV7-9 to TRBJ2-1, with D possibly TRBD2 on 5 matching bases. Per the germline V gene, CDR1 is SEHNR and CDR2 is FQNEAQ (reference sequence). The CDR3 runs to 13 residues. V was cut by 5 bases and J by 6 bases, with 11 bases left in between. Here the CDR3 DNA reads TGTGCCAGCAGCCTTCCTAGCAGCAATGAGCAGTTCTTC. As protein: CASSLPSSNEQFF. Complete variable domain (other parts from reference TRBV7-9 and TRBJ2-1): DTGVSQNPRHKITKRGQNVTFRCDPISEHNRLYWYRQTLGQGPEFLTYFQNEAQLEKSRLLSDRFSAERPKGSFSTLEIQRTEQGDSAMYLCASSLPSSNEQFFGPGTRLTVL.

The chain uses TRBV27 and TRBJ2-5; a weak D match, TRBD1 (6 bases). Trimming removed 6 bases at V and 3 bases at J, with 14 bases between. CDR1 MNHEY and CDR2 SMNVEV come from the germline V gene (reference sequence). The CDR3 extends over 14 amino acids. Here the CDR3 reads CASRRVGQKETQYF. As DNA, the CDR3 is TGTGCCAGCAGGAGAGTTGGACAGAAAGAGACCCAGTACTTC.

This sequence joins TRBV28 and TRBJ2-7; 8 bases are shared with TRBD1. CDR1 and CDR2 from the germline V gene are MDHEN and SYDVKM. The CDR3 is 12 amino acids. V lost 6 bases to trimming and J lost 8 bases; unmatched junction nucleotides: 6. The CDR3, as DNA: TGTGCCAGCAGGCTGGACAGGGCACAGCAGTACTTC. The encoded protein is CASRLDRAQQYF.

This clone was counted only a few times. This rearrangement joins TRBV11-2 to TRBJ2-1, with D unresolved. Germline CDR1 is SGHAT and CDR2 is FQNNGV. The CDR3 is 14 amino acids. Trimming removed 1 base at V and 2 bases at J, with 6 bases between. CDR3 nucleotides: TGTGCCAGCAGCTTAGCGACACCCTACAATGAGCAGTTCTTC. Its protein product is CASSLATPYNEQFF.

This chain uses TRBV28 with TRBJ2-5; D is ambiguous. Germline V lookup: CDR1 MDHEN, CDR2 SYDVKM. V shed 6 bases and J shed 4 bases, with 15 bases lying between them. The CDR3 is 14 amino acids. CDR3 sequence: CASRPPGNGETQYF. CDR3 in DNA: TGTGCCAGCAGGCCGCCCGGAAACGGAGAGACCCAGTACTTC.

The rearrangement joins TRBV5-1 to TRBJ1-1, with D perhaps matching TRBD1 (5 bases). This CDR3 region has 16 residues. V lost 1 base, J lost 0 bases, and 13 bases lay in between. Germline V gene data show CDR1 as SGHRS and CDR2 as YFSETQ. The CDR3 sequence: CASSLLGRALNTEAFF. The CDR3 DNA reads as TGCGCCAGCAGCTTGCTCGGCAGGGCTTTGAACACTGAAGCTTTCTTT.

The chain couples TRBV11-3 to TRBJ2-6; D is undetermined. The CDR3 is 14 amino acids. The germline gives CDR1 SGHNT, CDR2 YENEEA. Trimming cost V 8 bases and J 4 bases, with 12 bases left between them. DNA for the CDR3: TGTGCCAGCGCCCCTACCTCGGGGGCCAACGTCCTGACTTTC. Protein product: CASAPTSGANVLTF.